A single sample gave rise to the 3 T cell receptor beta chains below, sequenced in a study of control samples from healthy donors and cancer patients. Clones were sequenced by immunoSEQ multiplex PCR, and TCRdb holds only the in-frame ones, with some missing. The repertoire consists of 90,000 to 150,000 clones, with around 88% occurring once and the leading ten covering roughly 3.4%. Sample: blood. These TCRs come from a man aged 35 to 55 in good health.

The V gene is TRBV28, the J gene TRBJ1-6; D is perhaps TRBD1 (6 bases). The germline gives CDR1 MDHEN, CDR2 SYDVKM. Trimming took off 6 bases at V and 10 bases at J, with 13 bases between the two ends. This CDR3 spans 13 amino acids. CDR3 sequence reads: CASRGALGSPLHF. The CDR3 region has the DNA TGTGCCAGCAGGGGGGCACTCGGCTCACCCCTCCACTTT.

This chain connects TRBV30 to TRBJ1-5, with D possibly matching TRBD1 (6 bases). The CDR3 loop spans 13 amino acids. The germline gives CDR1 GTSNPN, CDR2 SVGIG (reference sequence). V was cut by 5 bases and J by 5 bases, with 13 bases left in between. The CDR3 spells CAWGSGAHQPQHF. CDR3 sequence (DNA): TGTGCCTGGGGGTCAGGGGCACATCAGCCCCAGCATTTT.

The rearrangement uses TRBV5-1 and TRBJ1-6, with D possibly matching TRBD1 (5 bases). This CDR3 is 18 amino acids long. Trimming left V 1 base short and J 0 bases short, with 14 bases between. Per the germline V gene, CDR1 is SGHRS and CDR2 is YFSETQ. Here the CDR3 reads CASSLLGPGGSYNSPLHF. The CDR3 nucleotides are TGCGCCAGCAGCTTGTTAGGGCCGGGGGGCTCCTATAATTCACCCCTCCACTTT.